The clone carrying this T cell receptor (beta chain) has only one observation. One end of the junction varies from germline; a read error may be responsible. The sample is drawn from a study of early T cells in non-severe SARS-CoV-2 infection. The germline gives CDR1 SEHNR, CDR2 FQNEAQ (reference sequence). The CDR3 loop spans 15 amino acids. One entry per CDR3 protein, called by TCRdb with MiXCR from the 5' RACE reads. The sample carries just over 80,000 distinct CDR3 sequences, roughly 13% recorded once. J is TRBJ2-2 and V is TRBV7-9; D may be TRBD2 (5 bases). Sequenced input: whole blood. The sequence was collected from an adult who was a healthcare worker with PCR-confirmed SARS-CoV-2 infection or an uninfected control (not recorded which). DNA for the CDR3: TGTGCCAGCAGCTTGGCCGAATCGGGCACCGGGGAGCTGTCTTTT. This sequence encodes CASSLAESGTGELSF.